This entry concerns a single T cell receptor beta chain. What it binds is unknown. The germline CDR1 and CDR2 sequences are MDHEN and SYDVKM. V dropped 4 bases and J dropped 4 bases, with 25 bases sitting between them. This CDR3 has 18 residues. The source of the sample is a study of shared clonotypes between healthy human individuals. In the study overall: CD8 memory received one plate per donor, CD8 naive two, CD4 memory three and CD4 naive three. Study-wide results and limits: Clonotypes which were not shared had lower generation probabilities than clonotypes that all four donors shared.

The repertoire was sequenced with immunoSEQ multiplex PCR; TCRdb's copy has only in-frame clones and lacks some. The profile shows 2 million to 2.5 million clones, about 93% of them singletons. Naive CD8 cells lacked CD45RO, underwent positive selection for CCR7 and left out terminally differentiated effector memory CD45RA+ cells. The origin of this receptor is a young man in good health. Some clones in this sample may be carry-over from other donors' samples. The sequenced sample consisted of naive CD8+ T cells from PBMCs. The chain joins TRBV28 to TRBJ1-2, with a possible D match to TRBD1 (5 bases). CDR3 in DNA: TGTGCCAGCAGTTCCTTTCGGGTGCTACAGGAGATCCCCTATGGCTACACCTTC. This encodes CASSSFRVLQEIPYGYTF.